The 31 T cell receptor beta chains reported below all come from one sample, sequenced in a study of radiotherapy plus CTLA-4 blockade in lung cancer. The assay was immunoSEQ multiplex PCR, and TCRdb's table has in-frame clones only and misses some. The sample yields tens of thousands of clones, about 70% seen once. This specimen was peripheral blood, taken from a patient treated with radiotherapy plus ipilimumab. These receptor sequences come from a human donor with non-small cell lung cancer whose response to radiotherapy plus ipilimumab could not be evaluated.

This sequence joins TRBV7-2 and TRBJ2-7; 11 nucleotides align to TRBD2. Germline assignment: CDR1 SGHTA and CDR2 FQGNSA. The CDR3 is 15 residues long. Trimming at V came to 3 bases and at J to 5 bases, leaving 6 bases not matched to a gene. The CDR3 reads CASSLVAGGPHEQYF. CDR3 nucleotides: TGTGCCAGCAGCTTGGTAGCGGGAGGGCCCCACGAGCAGTACTTC.

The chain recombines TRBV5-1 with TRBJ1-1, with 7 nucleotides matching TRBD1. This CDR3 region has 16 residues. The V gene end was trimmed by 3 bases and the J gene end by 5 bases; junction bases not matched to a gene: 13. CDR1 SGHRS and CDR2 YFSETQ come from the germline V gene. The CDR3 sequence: CASSSPYDRARTEAFF. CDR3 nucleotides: TGCGCCAGCAGCTCCCCCTACGACAGGGCGCGAACTGAAGCTTTCTTT.

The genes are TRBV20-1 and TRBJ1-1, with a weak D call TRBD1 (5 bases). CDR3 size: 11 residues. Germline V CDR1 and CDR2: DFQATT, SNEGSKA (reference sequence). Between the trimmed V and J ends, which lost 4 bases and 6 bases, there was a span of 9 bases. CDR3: CSAIRTPEAFF. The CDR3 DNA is TGCAGTGCTATCAGGACACCTGAAGCTTTCTTT.

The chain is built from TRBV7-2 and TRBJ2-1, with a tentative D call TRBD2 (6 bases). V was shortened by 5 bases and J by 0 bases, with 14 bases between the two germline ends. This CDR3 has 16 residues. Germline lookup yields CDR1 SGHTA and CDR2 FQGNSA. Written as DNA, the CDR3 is TGTGCCAGCAGCCCACGGATAGCGGTCTCCTACAATGAGCAGTTCTTC. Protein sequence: CASSPRIAVSYNEQFF.

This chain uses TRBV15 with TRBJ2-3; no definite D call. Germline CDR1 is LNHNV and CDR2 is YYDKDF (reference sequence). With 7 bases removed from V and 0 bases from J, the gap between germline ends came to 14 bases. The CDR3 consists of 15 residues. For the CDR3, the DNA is TGTGCCACCACCAATAGTAGAGAAAGCACAGATACGCAGTATTTT. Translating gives CATTNSRESTDTQYF.

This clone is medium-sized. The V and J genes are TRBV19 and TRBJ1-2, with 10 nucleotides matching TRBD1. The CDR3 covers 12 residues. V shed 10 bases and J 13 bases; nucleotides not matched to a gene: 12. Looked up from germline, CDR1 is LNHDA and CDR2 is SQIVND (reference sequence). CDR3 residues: CATADRGLAVTF. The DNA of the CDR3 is TGTGCCACGGCGGACAGGGGGTTGGCAGTCACCTTC.

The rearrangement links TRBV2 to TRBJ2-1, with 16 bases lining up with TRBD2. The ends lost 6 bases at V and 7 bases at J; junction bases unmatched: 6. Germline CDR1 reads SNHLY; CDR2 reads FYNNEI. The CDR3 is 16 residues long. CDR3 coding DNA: TGTGCCAGCAGCCTGGGACTAGCGGGAGGGGTTAATGAGCAGTTCTTC. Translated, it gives CASSLGLAGGVNEQFF.

CDR3 region: CASSASQATEAFF. The CDR3 DNA reads TGTGCCAGCAGCGCGTCCCAGGCGACAGAAGCTTTCTTT. This chain uses TRBV6-5 with TRBJ1-1; D uncertain. V was shortened by 6 bases and J by 8 bases, with 16 bases between the two germline ends. This CDR3 is built from 13 residues. Germline V gene lookup returns CDR1 MNHEY and CDR2 SVGAGI.

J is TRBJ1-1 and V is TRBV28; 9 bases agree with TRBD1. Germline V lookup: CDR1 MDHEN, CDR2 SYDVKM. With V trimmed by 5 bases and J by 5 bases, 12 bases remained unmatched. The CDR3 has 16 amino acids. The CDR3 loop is CASSAALGTGRTEAFF. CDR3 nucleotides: TGTGCCAGCAGTGCAGCCTTAGGGACAGGGAGGACTGAAGCTTTCTTT.

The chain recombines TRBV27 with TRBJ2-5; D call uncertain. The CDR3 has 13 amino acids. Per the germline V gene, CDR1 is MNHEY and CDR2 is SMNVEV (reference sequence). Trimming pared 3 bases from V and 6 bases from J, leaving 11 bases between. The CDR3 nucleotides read TGTGCCAGCAGTTTGGCCGGGTCAAAGACCCAGTACTTC. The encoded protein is CASSLAGSKTQYF.

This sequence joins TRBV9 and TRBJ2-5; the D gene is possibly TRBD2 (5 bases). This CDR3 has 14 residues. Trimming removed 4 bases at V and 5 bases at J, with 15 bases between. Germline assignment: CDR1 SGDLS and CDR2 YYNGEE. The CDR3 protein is CASSPGSREETQYF. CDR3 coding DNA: TGTGCCAGCAGCCCGGGGTCTCGAGAGGAGACCCAGTACTTC.

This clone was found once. The CDR3 is CASSPGQGPRTDTQYF. The CDR3 coding sequence is TGCGCCAGCAGCCCGGGACAGGGTCCCCGCACAGATACGCAGTATTTT. This chain connects TRBV5-1 to TRBJ2-3; 9 bases map to TRBD1. J lost 1 base, V lost 4 bases, and 7 bases had no gene match. The CDR3 covers 16 residues. Germline CDR1 and CDR2: SGHRS and YFSETQ.

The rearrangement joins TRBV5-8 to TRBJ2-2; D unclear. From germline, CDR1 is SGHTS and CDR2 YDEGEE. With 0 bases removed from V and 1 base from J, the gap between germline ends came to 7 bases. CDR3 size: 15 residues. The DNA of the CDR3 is TGTGCCAGCAGCTTGGGGCCAGGGAACACCGGGGAGCTGTTTTTT. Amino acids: CASSLGPGNTGELFF.

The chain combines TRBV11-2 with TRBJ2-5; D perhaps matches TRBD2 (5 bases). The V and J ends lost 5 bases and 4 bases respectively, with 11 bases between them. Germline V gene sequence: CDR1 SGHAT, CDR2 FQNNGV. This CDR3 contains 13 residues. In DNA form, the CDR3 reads TGTGCCAGCAGCGGAGGCCCACCAGAGACCCAGTACTTC. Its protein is CASSGGPPETQYF.

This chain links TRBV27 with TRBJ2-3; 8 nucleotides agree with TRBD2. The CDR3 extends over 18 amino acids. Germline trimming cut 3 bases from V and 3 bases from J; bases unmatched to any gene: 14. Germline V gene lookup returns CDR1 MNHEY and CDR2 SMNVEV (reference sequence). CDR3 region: CASSLNPGTSADTDTQYF. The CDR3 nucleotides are TGTGCCAGCAGTTTGAACCCCGGGACTAGTGCAGATACAGATACGCAGTATTTT.

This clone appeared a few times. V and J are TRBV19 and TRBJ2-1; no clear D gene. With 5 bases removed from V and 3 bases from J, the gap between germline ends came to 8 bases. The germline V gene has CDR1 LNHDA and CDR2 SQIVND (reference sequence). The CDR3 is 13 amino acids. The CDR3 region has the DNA TGTGCCAGTAGTTTCACAGTCTACAATGAGCAGTTCTTC. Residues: CASSFTVYNEQFF.

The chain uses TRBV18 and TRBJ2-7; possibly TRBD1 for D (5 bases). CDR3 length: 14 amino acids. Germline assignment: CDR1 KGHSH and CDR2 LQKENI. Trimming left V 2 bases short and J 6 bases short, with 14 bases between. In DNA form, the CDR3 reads TGTGCCAGCTCACCATTAAGGGGTGGTGGCGAGCAGTACTTC. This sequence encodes CASSPLRGGGEQYF. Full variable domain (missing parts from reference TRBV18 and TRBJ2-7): NAGVMQNPRHLVRRRGQEARLRCSPMKGHSHVYWYRQLPEEGLKFMVYLQKENIIDESGMPKERFSAEFPKEGPSILRIQQVVRGDSAAYFCASSPLRGGGEQYFGPGTRLTVT.

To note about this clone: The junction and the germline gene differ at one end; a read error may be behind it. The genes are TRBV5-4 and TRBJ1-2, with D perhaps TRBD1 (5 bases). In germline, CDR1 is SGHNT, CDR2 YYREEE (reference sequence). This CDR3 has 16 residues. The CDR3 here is CASSLKGAGPKYGYTF. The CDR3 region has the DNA TGTGCCAGCAGCTTAAAAGGGGCAGGACCTAAGTATGGCTACACCTTC.

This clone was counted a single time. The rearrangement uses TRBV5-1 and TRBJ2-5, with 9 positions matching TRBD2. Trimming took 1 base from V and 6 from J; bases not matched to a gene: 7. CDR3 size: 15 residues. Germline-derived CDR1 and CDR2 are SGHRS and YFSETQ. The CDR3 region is CASSLSPSGTKTQYF. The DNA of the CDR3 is TGCGCCAGCAGCTTGTCGCCTAGCGGGACGAAGACCCAGTACTTC.

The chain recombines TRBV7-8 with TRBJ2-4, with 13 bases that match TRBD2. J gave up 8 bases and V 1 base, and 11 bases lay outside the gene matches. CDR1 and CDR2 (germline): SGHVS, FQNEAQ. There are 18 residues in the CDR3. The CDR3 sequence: CASSLGLAGGPFTDIQYF. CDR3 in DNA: TGTGCCAGCAGCTTAGGACTAGCGGGAGGCCCCTTCACCGACATTCAGTACTTC.

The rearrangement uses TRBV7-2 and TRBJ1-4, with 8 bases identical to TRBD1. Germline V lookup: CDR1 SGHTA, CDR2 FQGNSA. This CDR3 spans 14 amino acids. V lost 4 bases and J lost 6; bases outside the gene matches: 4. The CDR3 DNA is TGTGCCAGCAGCTCGGACAGGGATGATGAAAAACTGTTTTTT. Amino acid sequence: CASSSDRDDEKLFF.

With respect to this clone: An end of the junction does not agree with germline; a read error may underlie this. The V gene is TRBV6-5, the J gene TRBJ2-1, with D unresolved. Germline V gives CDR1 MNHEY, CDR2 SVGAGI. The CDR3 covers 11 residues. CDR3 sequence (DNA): TGTGCCAGCAACTACTACAATGGGCAGTTCTTC. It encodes CASNYYNGQFF.

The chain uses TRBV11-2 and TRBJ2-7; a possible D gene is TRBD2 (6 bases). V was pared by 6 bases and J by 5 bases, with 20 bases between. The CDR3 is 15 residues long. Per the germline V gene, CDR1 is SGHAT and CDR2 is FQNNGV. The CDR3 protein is CASSSAGTRYDEQYF. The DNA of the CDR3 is TGTGCCAGCAGTTCTGCCGGGACTCGATATGACGAGCAGTACTTC.

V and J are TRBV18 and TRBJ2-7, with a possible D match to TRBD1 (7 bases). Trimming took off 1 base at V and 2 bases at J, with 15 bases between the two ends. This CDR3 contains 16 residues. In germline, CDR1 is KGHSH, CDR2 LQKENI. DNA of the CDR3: TGTGCCAGCTCACCACGGGCGGGACAGATGACCTACGAGCAGTACTTC. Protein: CASSPRAGQMTYEQYF. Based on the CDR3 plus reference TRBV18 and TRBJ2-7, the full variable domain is NAGVMQNPRHLVRRRGQEARLRCSPMKGHSHVYWYRQLPEEGLKFMVYLQKENIIDESGMPKERFSAEFPKEGPSILRIQQVVRGDSAAYFCASSPRAGQMTYEQYFGPGTRLTVT.

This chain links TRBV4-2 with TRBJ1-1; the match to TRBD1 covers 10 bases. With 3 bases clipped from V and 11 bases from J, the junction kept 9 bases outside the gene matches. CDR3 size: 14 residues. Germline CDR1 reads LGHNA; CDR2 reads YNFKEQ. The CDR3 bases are TGTGCCAGCAGCCAGACCGGGACAGGGGCTCGGGCTTTCTTT. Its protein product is CASSQTGTGARAFF.

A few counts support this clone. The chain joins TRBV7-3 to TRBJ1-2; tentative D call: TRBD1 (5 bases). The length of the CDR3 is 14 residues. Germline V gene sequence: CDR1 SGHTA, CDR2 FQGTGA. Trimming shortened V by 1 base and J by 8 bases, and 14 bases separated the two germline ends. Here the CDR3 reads CASSLMGSQGGYTF. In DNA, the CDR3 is TGTGCCAGCAGCTTAATGGGGTCCCAGGGCGGCTACACCTTC.

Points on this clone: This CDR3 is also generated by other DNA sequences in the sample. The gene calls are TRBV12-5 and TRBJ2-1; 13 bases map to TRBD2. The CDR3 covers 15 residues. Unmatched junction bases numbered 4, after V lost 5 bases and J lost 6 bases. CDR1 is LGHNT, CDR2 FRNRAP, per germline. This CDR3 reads CASGEGLAGPNEQFF. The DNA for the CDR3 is TGTGCTAGTGGTGAGGGACTAGCGGGACCCAATGAGCAGTTCTTC. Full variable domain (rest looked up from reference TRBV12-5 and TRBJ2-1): DARVTQTPRHKVTEMGQEVTMRCQPILGHNTVFWYRQTMMQGLELLAYFRNRAPLDDSGMPKDRFSAEMPDATLATLKIQPSEPRDSAVYFCASGEGLAGPNEQFFGPGTRLTVL.

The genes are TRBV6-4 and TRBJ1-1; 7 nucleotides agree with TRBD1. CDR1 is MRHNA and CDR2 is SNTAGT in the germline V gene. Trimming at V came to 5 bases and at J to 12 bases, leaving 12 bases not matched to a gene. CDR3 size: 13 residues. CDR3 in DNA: TGTGCCAGCAGTTGGGACAGCCTCGGGCCAACTTTCTTT. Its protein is CASSWDSLGPTFF.

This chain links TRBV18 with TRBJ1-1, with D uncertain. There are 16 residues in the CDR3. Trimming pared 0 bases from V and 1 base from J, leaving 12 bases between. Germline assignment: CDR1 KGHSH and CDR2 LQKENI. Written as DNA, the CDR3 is TGTGCCAGCTCACCACCGGCGGGAGGAGCGAACACTGAAGCTTTCTTT. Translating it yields CASSPPAGGANTEAFF.

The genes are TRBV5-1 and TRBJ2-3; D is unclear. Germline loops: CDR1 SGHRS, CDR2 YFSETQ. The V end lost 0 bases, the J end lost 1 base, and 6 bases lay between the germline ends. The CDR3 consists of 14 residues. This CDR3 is CASSLVRGTDTQYF. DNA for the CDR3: TGCGCCAGCAGCTTGGTCCGAGGCACAGATACGCAGTATTTT.

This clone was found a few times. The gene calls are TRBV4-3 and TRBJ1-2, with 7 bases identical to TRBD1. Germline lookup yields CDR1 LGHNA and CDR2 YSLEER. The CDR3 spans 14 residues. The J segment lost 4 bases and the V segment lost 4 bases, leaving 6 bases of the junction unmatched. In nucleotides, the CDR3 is TGCGCCAGCAGCCCTCGGACAGGTCGCTATGGCTACACCTTC. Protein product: CASSPRTGRYGYTF.